This passage covers 32 T cell receptor beta chains from one sample sequenced in a study of T cell repertoires in cytomegalovirus infection. TCRdb analysed the reads with MiXCR anew, one entry per CDR3 protein. The sample has 350,000 to 450,000 distinct CDR3 sequences; less than 20% are singletons. Sample: PBMCs. The receptors were sampled from a human donor in good health (CMV status not recorded). Some clones in this sample may be carry-over from other donors' samples.

The sample holds a few counts of this clonotype. The V and J genes are TRBV7-9 and TRBJ2-1; 14 nucleotides line up with TRBD2. With V trimmed by 5 bases and J by 10 bases, 7 bases remained unmatched. This CDR3 is 15 amino acids long. The germline V gene encodes CDR1 SEHNR and CDR2 FQNEAQ (reference sequence). The chain's CDR3 is CASSAGTSGGREQFF. CDR3 DNA: TGTGCCAGCAGCGCAGGGACTAGCGGGGGTCGGGAGCAGTTCTTC.

This clonotype appeared many times. The genes are TRBV7-8 and TRBJ2-6; possible D gene TRBD2, 5 bases. Germline V gene sequence: CDR1 SGHVS, CDR2 FQNEAQ. The CDR3 covers 13 residues. Trimming shortened V by 7 bases and J by 4 bases, and 8 bases separated the two germline ends. The CDR3 loop reads CASNPGGANVLTF. The CDR3 DNA reads as TGTGCCAGCAACCCGGGAGGGGCCAACGTCCTGACTTTC.

This clonotype was observed a few times. The V and J genes are TRBV30 and TRBJ2-3; D might be TRBD2 (5 bases). CDR3 length equals 17 residues. Looked up from germline, CDR1 is GTSNPN and CDR2 is SVGIG (reference sequence). Trimming took off 0 bases at V and 3 bases at J, with 19 bases between the two ends. CDR3: CAWSVYPLGEGTDTQYF. The DNA for the CDR3 is TGTGCCTGGAGTGTCTACCCACTCGGGGAAGGTACAGATACGCAGTATTTT.

In this sample, this clonotype turned up a few times. The CDR3 loop is CASSQEPSGRAFTQYF. The CDR3 DNA follows: TGCGCCAGCAGCCAAGAGCCTAGCGGGAGGGCCTTTACGCAGTATTTT. The chain joins TRBV4-3 to TRBJ2-3, with TRBD2 matching over 12 bases. V gave up 0 bases and J gave up 8 bases; unmatched junction bases: 6. Germline V gene sequence: CDR1 LGHNA, CDR2 YSLEER. The CDR3 spans 16 residues.

This clonotype was detected many times. The chain employs TRBV2 and TRBJ2-7; D uncertain. Trimming left V 8 bases short and J 5 bases short, with 16 bases between. The CDR3 is 13 amino acids. Germline-derived CDR1 and CDR2 are SNHLY and FYNNEI. This CDR3 is CASEAGIFHEQYF. The CDR3 region has the DNA TGTGCCAGCGAGGCAGGAATTTTCCACGAGCAGTACTTC. Variable domain in full (rest from reference TRBV2 and TRBJ2-7): EPEVTQTPSHQVTQMGQEVILRCVPISNHLYFYWYRQILGQKVEFLVSFYNNEISEKSEIFDDQFSVERPDGSNFTLKIRSTKLEDSAMYFCASEAGIFHEQYFGPGTRLTVT.

This clonotype came up a few times. This rearrangement joins TRBV20-1 to TRBJ2-7; 8 bases line up with TRBD2. This CDR3 comprises 13 residues. With V trimmed by 5 bases and J by 0 bases, 3 bases remained unmatched. From germline, CDR1 is DFQATT and CDR2 SNEGSKA (reference sequence). DNA of the CDR3: TGCAGTGCTCCCCTAGCGGGCTCCTACGAGCAGTACTTC. As protein: CSAPLAGSYEQYF.

The CDR3 DNA reads TGCGCCAGCAGCCAATGGATCGGTGATCAGCCCCAGCATTTT. Amino acids: CASSQWIGDQPQHF. This chain links TRBV4-1 with TRBJ1-5; D is unresolved. Germline CDR1 reads MGHRA; CDR2 reads YSYEKL. This CDR3 is 14 amino acids long. V dropped 2 bases and J dropped 5 bases, with 10 bases sitting between them.

This clonotype was observed a handful of times. The chain carries TRBV7-2 and TRBJ1-2, with 7 positions matching TRBD1. V was pared by 5 bases and J by 0 bases, with 9 bases of the junction left unmatched. The CDR3 has 16 amino acids. CDR1 SGHTA and CDR2 FQGNSA come from the germline V gene. The CDR3 DNA sequence: TGTGCCAGCAGCCCGCGACGCGACAGGGCTAACTATGGCTACACCTTC. Residues: CASSPRRDRANYGYTF.

This clonotype was found many times. V usage is TRBV28 and J usage is TRBJ1-2; 9 bases are a match to TRBD1. CDR1 is MDHEN and CDR2 is SYDVKM in the germline V gene. This CDR3 contains 15 residues. V trimming: 7 bases; J trimming: 3 bases; junction bases outside the gene matches: 9. CDR3 sequence (DNA): TGTGCCAGCATACAACAGGGGGCCCCCTACTATGGCTACACCTTC. It specifies CASIQQGAPYYGYTF.

This clonotype has only a few counts. This chain joins TRBV5-1 and TRBJ1-3; 7 nucleotides match TRBD1. CDR3 length equals 15 residues. Losses at the gene ends were 4 bases for V and 2 bases for J; bases not matched to a gene: 6. CDR1 is SGHRS and CDR2 is YFSETQ in the germline V gene. CDR3 amino acids: CASSKGQPAGNTIYF. For the CDR3, the DNA is TGCGCCAGCAGCAAGGGACAGCCCGCTGGAAACACCATATATTTT.

CDR3 in DNA: TGTGCCAGCAGCTTATACCAGAATGGCTACACCTTC. Translating it yields CASSLYQNGYTF. The rearrangement joins TRBV7-2 to TRBJ1-2; D is uncertain. The CDR3 consists of 12 residues. V was shortened by 2 bases and J by 6 bases, with 7 bases between the two germline ends. Germline CDR1 and CDR2: SGHTA and FQGNSA.

This clonotype was recorded a few times. The rearrangement links TRBV12-3 or TRBV12-4 to TRBJ2-5; D is possibly TRBD1 (5 bases). The CDR3 is 13 residues long. V lost 3 bases, J lost 5 bases, and 10 bases lay in between. CDR3 in amino acids: CASSFSPGETQYF. CDR3 nucleotides: TGTGCCAGCAGTTTCAGCCCAGGGGAGACCCAGTACTTC.

The chain has TRBV19 and TRBJ1-1; a weak D match, TRBD1 (6 bases). The V end lost 6 bases, the J end lost 2 bases, and 16 bases lay between the germline ends. This CDR3 comprises 15 residues. Germline lookup yields CDR1 LNHDA and CDR2 SQIVND (reference sequence). Here the CDR3 reads CASSLGGAFNTEAFF. For the CDR3, the DNA is TGTGCCAGTAGCTTGGGGGGCGCCTTCAACACTGAAGCTTTCTTT.

This clonotype was observed a handful of times. The chain is built from TRBV7-6 and TRBJ2-1; 12 positions agree with TRBD2. CDR3 length equals 16 residues. Per the germline V gene, CDR1 is SGHVS and CDR2 is FNYEAQ. Trimming took 3 bases from V and 7 from J; bases not matched to a gene: 7. CDR3 sequence reads: CASSFRPTSGGNEQFF. The CDR3 DNA sequence: TGTGCCAGCAGCTTCCGGCCCACTAGCGGGGGGAATGAGCAGTTCTTC.

This clonotype was seen a handful of times. The chain has TRBV14 and TRBJ1-1; D unclear. The germline gives CDR1 SGHDN, CDR2 FVKESK. Trimming shortened V by 3 bases and J by 8 bases, and 13 bases separated the two germline ends. The CDR3 extends over 13 amino acids. This CDR3 reads CASSHDPQTEAFF. CDR3 sequence (DNA): TGTGCCAGCAGCCACGACCCCCAGACAGAAGCTTTCTTT.

The V and J genes are TRBV6-2 or TRBV6-3 and TRBJ2-1; weak D call: TRBD2 (5 bases). Germline CDR1 and CDR2: MNHEY and SVGEGT. Trimming cost V 0 bases and J 0 bases, with 15 bases left between them. There are 18 residues in the CDR3. For the CDR3, the DNA is TGTGCCAGCAGTTACTCATCGACTACCTTTTACTCCTACAATGAGCAGTTCTTC. It translates to CASSYSSTTFYSYNEQFF.

The chain uses TRBV12-3 or TRBV12-4 and TRBJ2-6; TRBD1 aligns across 10 bases. This CDR3 has 18 amino acids. V was clipped by 7 bases and J by 4 bases; unmatched bases: 13. In nucleotides, the CDR3 is TGTGCCAGCACCTCCCCCCCGGGACAGGGGTCCGGGGCCAACGTCCTGACTTTC. It translates to CASTSPPGQGSGANVLTF.

The sample holds many counts of this clonotype. This chain uses TRBV7-9 with TRBJ2-1; 7 bases match TRBD1. This CDR3 spans 15 amino acids. V dropped 6 bases and J dropped 6; count of bases not matched to a gene: 11. The germline V gene has CDR1 SEHNR and CDR2 FQNEAQ (reference sequence). CDR3 protein: CASRRGQVLCNEQFF. DNA for the CDR3: TGTGCCAGCAGGAGAGGACAGGTTTTGTGCAATGAGCAGTTCTTC.

This clonotype was observed at least ten times. The chain employs TRBV7-2 and TRBJ2-2; TRBD2 matches 7 bases. Germline lookup yields CDR1 SGHTA and CDR2 FQGNSA. Trimming cost V 1 base and J 3 bases; bases outside gene matches: 11. This CDR3 is 18 amino acids long. CDR3 loop: CASSLVFLVAGDTGELFF. CDR3 DNA: TGTGCCAGCAGCTTAGTGTTCCTCGTGGCGGGAGACACCGGGGAGCTGTTTTTT.

This clonotype was recorded at least ten times. This chain connects TRBV6-1 to TRBJ1-4; D may be TRBD1 (5 bases). The CDR3 runs to 14 residues. Trimming took off 2 bases at V and 5 bases at J, with 9 bases between the two ends. CDR1 and CDR2 from the germline V gene are MNHNS and SASEGT. CDR3 region: CASSENRKNEKLFF. The CDR3 DNA sequence: TGTGCCAGCAGTGAAAACAGGAAAAATGAAAAACTGTTTTTT.

This chain connects TRBV20-1 to TRBJ2-7; perhaps TRBD2 as D (7 bases). Germline CDR1 reads DFQATT; CDR2 reads SNEGSKA (reference sequence). V lost 6 bases and J lost 5, with 20 bases in between. This CDR3 has 14 residues. CDR3 bases: TGCAGTGCCATACAGAGGGGGGGCGGCCACGAGCAGTACTTC. This codes for CSAIQRGGGHEQYF.

This clonotype came up a few times. V usage is TRBV20-1 and J usage is TRBJ2-7; TRBD1 might be the D (5 bases). Germline values: CDR1 DFQATT, CDR2 SNEGSKA (reference sequence). This CDR3 has 14 amino acids. Trimming took off 0 bases at V and 9 bases at J, with 18 bases between the two ends. CDR3: CSARDTRPYRGQYF. The CDR3 nucleotides read TGCAGTGCTAGAGATACAAGGCCATATAGGGGGCAGTACTTC.

This clonotype appeared many times. V usage is TRBV6-5 and J usage is TRBJ2-6, with 8 bases lining up with TRBD1. Trimming removed 2 bases from V and 5 bases from J; junction bases left unmatched: 8. This CDR3 is 17 amino acids long. Germline CDR1 is MNHEY and CDR2 is SVGAGI. The CDR3 region has the DNA TGTGCCAGCAGTTACACCGGACAGGGCCTTTGGGCCAACGTCCTGACTTTC. Its protein product is CASSYTGQGLWANVLTF.

This clonotype was counted ten times or more. The J gene is TRBJ1-1, the V gene TRBV7-2; no clear D. V was cut by 3 bases and J by 3 bases, with 11 bases left in between. The CDR3 spans 14 residues. CDR1 SGHTA and CDR2 FQGNSA come from the germline V gene. CDR3 loop: CASSFWGFDTEAFF. The DNA of the CDR3 is TGTGCCAGCAGCTTTTGGGGATTTGACACTGAAGCTTTCTTT.

The sample holds many counts of this clonotype. The chain is built from TRBV7-2 and TRBJ2-5; 7 bases map to TRBD2. The CDR3 spans 14 residues. V lost 4 bases, J lost 7 bases, and 9 bases stayed unmatched. The germline V gene encodes CDR1 SGHTA and CDR2 FQGNSA. The CDR3 nucleotides read TGTGCCAGCAGCTCGACTAGCACGGGGTTGACCCAGTACTTC. This encodes CASSSTSTGLTQYF.

The chain recombines TRBV20-1 with TRBJ1-1; no clear D gene. V was clipped by 0 bases and J by 6 bases, with 20 bases between them. Germline V gives CDR1 DFQATT, CDR2 SNEGSKA (reference sequence). The CDR3 is 16 residues long. The CDR3 DNA follows: TGCAGTGCTAGAGATCTGTCGGGTCTCCCAGTGGCTGAAGCTTTCTTT. Its protein is CSARDLSGLPVAEAFF.

V gene TRBV7-6 combines with J gene TRBJ2-1; 11 bases line up with TRBD2. The CDR3 loop spans 14 amino acids. V was pared by 5 bases and J by 12 bases, with 9 bases of the junction left unmatched. Germline-derived CDR1 and CDR2 are SGHVS and FNYEAQ. This CDR3 is CASSAGTSGRRQFF. The CDR3, as DNA: TGTGCCAGCAGCGCCGGGACTAGCGGCCGGAGGCAGTTCTTC.

This clonotype was found many times. As DNA, the CDR3 is TGTGCCATCAGTGATCGCACCGGGACTAGCGGGAGCCCAGCACAGTACTTC. This encodes CAISDRTGTSGSPAQYF. V and J are TRBV10-3 and TRBJ2-5; 14 nucleotides agree with TRBD2. CDR1 and CDR2 from the germline V gene are ENHRY and SYGVKD. The CDR3 is 17 amino acids. V was pared by 3 bases and J by 11 bases, with 14 bases of the junction left unmatched.

This clonotype was recorded at least ten times. The chain carries TRBV7-2 and TRBJ2-3; a possible D gene is TRBD1 (6 bases). Per the germline V gene, CDR1 is SGHTA and CDR2 is FQGNSA. V lost 1 base to trimming and J lost 6 bases, with 20 bases between them. The CDR3 spans 17 residues. In nucleotides, the CDR3 is TGTGCCAGCAGCTTAGTTACATTGGGGGCCCACACCGATACGCAGTATTTT. It encodes CASSLVTLGAHTDTQYF.

This sequence joins TRBV5-1 and TRBJ2-7; 7 bases line up with TRBD2. J was trimmed by 0 bases and V by 7 bases; bases with no gene match: 10. The CDR3 length is 15 residues. Germline CDR1 reads SGHRS; CDR2 reads YFSETQ. CDR3 coding DNA: TGCGCCAGCGGACCTCTGGGCGGGGGCTCCTACGAGCAGTACTTC. Protein: CASGPLGGGSYEQYF. The variable domain in full, with the rest retrieved from reference TRBV5-1 and TRBJ2-7, is KAGVTQTPRYLIKTRGQQVTLSCSPISGHRSVSWYQQTPGQGLQFLFEYFSETQRNKGNFPGRFSGRQFSNSRSEMNVSTLELGDSALYLCASGPLGGGSYEQYFGPGTRLTVT.

This clonotype was seen ten or more times. The chain couples TRBV7-2 to TRBJ2-5, with TRBD1 matching over 7 bases. The CDR3 covers 14 residues. Unmatched junction bases numbered 11, after V lost 7 bases and J lost 6 bases. The germline V gene encodes CDR1 SGHTA and CDR2 FQGNSA. In DNA, the CDR3 is TGTGCCAGCAAAACCGACAGGGATGCGAAGACCCAGTACTTC. Translation gives CASKTDRDAKTQYF.

This clonotype was detected many times. The chain is built from TRBV11-2 and TRBJ2-2; weak D call: TRBD2 (5 bases). There are 16 residues in the CDR3. V shed 6 bases and J shed 1 base, with 15 bases lying between them. CDR1 and CDR2 from the germline V gene are SGHAT and FQNNGV. Here the CDR3 reads CASRHARGLNTGELFF. For the CDR3, the DNA is TGTGCCAGCAGACATGCTCGAGGGTTGAACACCGGGGAGCTGTTTTTT.